The clone carrying this T cell receptor beta chain was recorded many times. Its antigen is still unknown. CDR1 is MNHNS, CDR2 SASEGT, per germline. J gave up 2 bases and V 4 bases, and 11 bases lay outside the gene matches. CDR3 length equals 18 residues. The data were taken from a study of neurological immune-mediated disorders. Overall study context: Secondary progressive cases numbered 3 among the approximately 34 multiple sclerosis patients, while the other 31 were relapsing-remitting.

Study-wide findings and caveats: Grouping of repertoires by phylogeny put those of 18 of 34 multiple sclerosis patients into a single related-CDR3 cluster, a possible signature.

TCRdb fed the 5' RACE reads into MiXCR, producing one record per CDR3 protein. The profile shows about 40,000 distinct CDR3 sequences, roughly 2.5% of them singletons. The sample was PBMCs. V gene TRBV6-1 combines with J gene TRBJ2-4; TRBD2 agrees at 10 bases. This TCR was sampled from a middle-aged man with multiple sclerosis. This CDR3 is CASSGVSGGPGSKNIQYF. The CDR3 nucleotides are TGTGCCAGCAGTGGGGTTAGCGGGGGGCCCGGGTCCAAAAACATTCAGTACTTC.